Presented here are 15 T cell receptor beta chains from one specimen sequenced in a study of blood T cell repertoires in COVID-19. Here immunoSEQ multiplex PCR was the method, and the copy in TCRdb shows in-frame clones only, minus some. The sample contains 490,000 or so clones, around nine tenths of which appear only once. Sequenced sample: PBMCs or T cells enriched from blood (not recorded which). The source is a woman aged 60-75 years who had recovered from COVID-19.

This clone has just a few counts. The chain has TRBV2 and TRBJ2-1; TRBD1 matches at 9 bases. Germline CDR1 is SNHLY and CDR2 is FYNNEI. V gave up 3 bases and J gave up 7 bases; unmatched junction bases: 4. CDR3 length: 14 residues. The CDR3 loop reads CASSEGTGRNEQFF. CDR3 bases: TGTGCCAGCAGTGAGGGGACAGGGAGGAATGAGCAGTTCTTC.

The genes are TRBV9 and TRBJ2-2; 9 bases agree with TRBD2. Trimming removed 0 bases from V and 6 bases from J; junction bases left unmatched: 6. The CDR3 is made up of 16 amino acids. Germline values: CDR1 SGDLS, CDR2 YYNGEE. The CDR3 sequence is CASSVATRGGAGELFF. The CDR3 nucleotides read TGTGCCAGCAGCGTAGCTACGCGGGGGGGCGCCGGGGAGCTGTTTTTT.

This chain links TRBV27 with TRBJ1-5; 11 nucleotides match TRBD1. The ends lost 5 bases at V and 5 bases at J; junction bases unmatched: 5. This CDR3 has 15 residues. The germline V gene encodes CDR1 MNHEY and CDR2 SMNVEV (reference sequence). CDR3 sequence reads: CASSPSDRGHQPQHF. The DNA of the CDR3 is TGTGCCAGCAGTCCCTCGGACAGGGGGCATCAGCCCCAGCATTTT.

The chain is built from TRBV27 and TRBJ1-6; 8 nucleotides line up with TRBD1. The germline gives CDR1 MNHEY, CDR2 SMNVEV (reference sequence). The CDR3 contains 16 residues. Trimming cost V 5 bases and J 7 bases; bases outside gene matches: 10. CDR3 DNA: TGTGCCAGCAGTGTACACCAGGGGGCACGGAATTCACCCCTCCACTTT. Translation: CASSVHQGARNSPLHF.

The chain uses TRBV6-5 and TRBJ1-2; 9 bases agree with TRBD1. Germline V CDR1 and CDR2: MNHEY, SVGAGI. The V segment lost 6 bases and the J segment 5 bases; nucleotides outside the gene matches: 7. The CDR3 runs to 14 residues. The CDR3 bases are TGTGCCAGCAGCCTACTGGGACAGGGATATGGCTACACCTTC. It translates to CASSLLGQGYGYTF.

This clone has more than one count but fewer than ten. The chain carries TRBV7-9 and TRBJ1-3; TRBD1 might be the D (6 bases). Germline lookup yields CDR1 SEHNR and CDR2 FQNEAQ (reference sequence). The V end lost 3 bases, the J end lost 7 bases, and 10 bases lay between the germline ends. The CDR3 extends over 13 amino acids. The CDR3 sequence is CASSFGTRNTIYF. CDR3 bases: TGTGCCAGCAGCTTCGGGACAAGGAACACCATATATTTT.

The rearrangement joins TRBV11-3 to TRBJ2-2; TRBD2 aligns across 8 bases. The CDR3 totals 19 residues. Looked up from germline, CDR1 is SGHNT and CDR2 is YENEEA. V trimming: 5 bases; J trimming: 0 bases; junction bases outside the gene matches: 14. CDR3 bases: TGTGCCAGCAGCAGGGGGGCGGCGGGGGGCTACACGAACACCGGGGAGCTGTTTTTT. This translates into CASSRGAAGGYTNTGELFF. Supplemented by reference TRBV11-3 and TRBJ2-2, the full variable domain reads EAGVVQSPRYKIIEKKQPVAFWCNPISGHNTLYWYLQNLGQGPELLIRYENEEAVDDSQLPKDRFSAERLKGVDSTLKIQPAELGDSAVYLCASSRGAAGGYTNTGELFFGEGSRLTVL.

The rearrangement links TRBV3-1 (or the pseudogene TRBV3-2) to TRBJ2-5, with 10 bases that match TRBD2. After removal of 5 bases from V and 5 bases from J, the junction contained 11 bases not matched to a gene. Germline values: CDR1 LGHDT, CDR2 YNNKEL (reference sequence). The CDR3 spans 16 residues. In nucleotides, the CDR3 is TGTGCCAGCAGCGACCCCGGGACTAGCGTGATTGAGACCCAGTACTTC. The encoded protein is CASSDPGTSVIETQYF.

This clone occurred once. The rearrangement uses TRBV5-1 and TRBJ1-4; 8 nucleotides align to TRBD1. The CDR3 contains 15 residues. Losses at the gene ends were 4 bases for V and 1 base for J; bases not matched to a gene: 3. Germline CDR1 is SGHRS and CDR2 is YFSETQ. CDR3 nucleotide sequence: TGCGCCAGCAGCGATGGACAGGGAACTAATGAAAAACTGTTTTTT. Protein product: CASSDGQGTNEKLFF.

The J gene is TRBJ2-7, the V gene TRBV7-2; 9 bases agree with TRBD2. The germline V gene encodes CDR1 SGHTA and CDR2 FQGNSA. The CDR3 extends over 14 amino acids. V lost 1 base to trimming and J lost 2 bases; unmatched junction nucleotides: 0. The CDR3 sequence is CASSLGGGAYEQYV. DNA for the CDR3: TGTGCCAGCAGCTTAGGCGGGGGGGCCTACGAGCAGTACGTC.

The CDR3 loop reads CASSKRVVVRGPDTQYF. The CDR3 nucleotides are TGTGCCAGCAGCAAACGCGTGGTGGTTAGGGGGCCAGATACGCAGTATTTT. The chain is built from TRBV3-1 (or the pseudogene TRBV3-2) and TRBJ2-3, with 7 bases fitting TRBD1. The CDR3 is 17 residues long. Trimming took 5 bases from V and 4 from J; bases not matched to a gene: 15. Germline CDR1 reads LGHDT; CDR2 reads YNNKEL (reference sequence).

This chain joins TRBV2 and TRBJ1-6; 7 bases line up with TRBD1. Germline loops: CDR1 SNHLY, CDR2 FYNNEI. This CDR3 contains 15 residues. V shed 1 base, J shed 6 bases, and the junction held 3 bases outside the gene matches. Here the CDR3 DNA reads TGTGCCAGCAGTGAAGGGGGGACAGTTAATTCACCCCTCCACTTT. Encoded protein: CASSEGGTVNSPLHF.

The table lists this clone with a count of one. Different DNA sequences within this sample yield the same CDR3. The rearrangement links TRBV3-1 (or the pseudogene TRBV3-2) to TRBJ2-7, with D possibly matching TRBD2 (6 bases). The CDR3 runs 13 residues. Trimming left V 1 base short and J 4 bases short, with 8 bases between. CDR1 LGHDT and CDR2 YNNKEL come from the germline V gene (reference sequence). DNA of the CDR3: TGTGCCAGCAGCCAAGCCGGGGGTTACGAGCAGTACTTC. The encoded protein is CASSQAGGYEQYF.

The chain joins TRBV7-2 to TRBJ2-7; 9 bases are a match to TRBD2. Germline V gene data show CDR1 as SGHTA and CDR2 as FQGNSA. This CDR3 region has 15 residues. V dropped 2 bases and J dropped 5; count of bases not matched to a gene: 7. CDR3 region: CASSLSGGGADEQYV. In nucleotides, the CDR3 is TGTGCCAGCAGCTTATCTGGCGGGGGGGCGGACGAGCAGTACGTC.

Only one count was recorded for this clone. The rearrangement joins TRBV5-1 to TRBJ2-1; TRBD1 might be the D (6 bases). The CDR3 has 14 residues. Germline CDR1 SGHRS, CDR2 YFSETQ. V lost 4 bases and J 8 bases, leaving 16 bases between the germline ends. The CDR3 region has the DNA TGCGCCAGCAGCGTCCGGGACATGGACCATGAGCAGTTCTTC. As protein: CASSVRDMDHEQFF.